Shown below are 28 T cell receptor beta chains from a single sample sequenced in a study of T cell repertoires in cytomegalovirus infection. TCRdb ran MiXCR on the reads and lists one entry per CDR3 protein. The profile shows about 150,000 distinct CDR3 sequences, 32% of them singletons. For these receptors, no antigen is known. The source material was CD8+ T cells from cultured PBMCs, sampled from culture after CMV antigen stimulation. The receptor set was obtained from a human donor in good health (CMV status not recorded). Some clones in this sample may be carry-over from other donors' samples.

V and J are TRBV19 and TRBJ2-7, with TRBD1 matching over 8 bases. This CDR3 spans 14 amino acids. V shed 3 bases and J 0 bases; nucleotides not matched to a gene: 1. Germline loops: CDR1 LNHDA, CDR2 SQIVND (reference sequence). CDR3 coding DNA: TGTGCCAGTAGTATCACAGGGGGCTCCTACGAGCAGTACTTC. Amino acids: CASSITGGSYEQYF.

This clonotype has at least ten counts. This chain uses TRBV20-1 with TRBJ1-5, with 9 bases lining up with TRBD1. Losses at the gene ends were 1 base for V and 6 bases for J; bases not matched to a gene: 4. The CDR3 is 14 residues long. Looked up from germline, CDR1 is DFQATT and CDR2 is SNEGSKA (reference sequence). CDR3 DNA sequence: TGCAGTGCTAGAGCTACAGGGGGCGGTCAGCCCCAGCATTTT. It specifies CSARATGGGQPQHF.

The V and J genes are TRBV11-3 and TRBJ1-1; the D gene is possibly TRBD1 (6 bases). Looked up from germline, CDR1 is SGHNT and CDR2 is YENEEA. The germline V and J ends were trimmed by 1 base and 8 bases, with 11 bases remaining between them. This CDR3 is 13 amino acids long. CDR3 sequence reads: CASSLVSTGEAFF. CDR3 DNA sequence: TGTGCCAGCAGCTTAGTTTCGACAGGCGAAGCTTTCTTT. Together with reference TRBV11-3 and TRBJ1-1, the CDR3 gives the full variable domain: EAGVVQSPRYKIIEKKQPVAFWCNPISGHNTLYWYLQNLGQGPELLIRYENEEAVDDSQLPKDRFSAERLKGVDSTLKIQPAELGDSAVYLCASSLVSTGEAFFGQGTRLTVV.

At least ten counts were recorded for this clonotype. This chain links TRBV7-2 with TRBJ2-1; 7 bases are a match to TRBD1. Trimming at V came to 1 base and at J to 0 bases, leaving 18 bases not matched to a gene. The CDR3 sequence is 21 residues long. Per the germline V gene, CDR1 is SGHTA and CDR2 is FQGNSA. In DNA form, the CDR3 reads TGTGCCAGCAGCTTAGACAACCTTGGACCCAGGGGGTTTAGCTCCTACAATGAGCAGTTCTTC. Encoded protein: CASSLDNLGPRGFSSYNEQFF.

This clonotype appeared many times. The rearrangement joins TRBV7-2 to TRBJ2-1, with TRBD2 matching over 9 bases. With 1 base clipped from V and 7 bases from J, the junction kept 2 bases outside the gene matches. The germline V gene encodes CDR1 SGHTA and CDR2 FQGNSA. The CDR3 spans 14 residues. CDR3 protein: CASSLGGGGNEQFF. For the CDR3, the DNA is TGTGCCAGCAGCTTAGGCGGGGGGGGTAATGAGCAGTTCTTC.

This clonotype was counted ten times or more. The CDR3 DNA reads as TGTGCCAGCAGCTCGAATACGGGACAGCCCAATCAGCCCCAGCATTTT. It yields the protein CASSSNTGQPNQPQHF. The chain couples TRBV7-8 to TRBJ1-5, with TRBD1 matching 7 bases. The CDR3 consists of 16 residues. The V gene end was trimmed by 4 bases and the J gene end by 3 bases; junction bases not matched to a gene: 9. CDR1 SGHVS and CDR2 FQNEAQ come from the germline V gene.

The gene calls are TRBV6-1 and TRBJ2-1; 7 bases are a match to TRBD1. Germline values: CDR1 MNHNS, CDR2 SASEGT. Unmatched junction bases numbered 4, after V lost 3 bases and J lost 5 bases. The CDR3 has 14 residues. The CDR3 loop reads CASSDWDSNNEQFF. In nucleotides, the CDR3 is TGTGCCAGCAGTGACTGGGACAGCAACAATGAGCAGTTCTTC.

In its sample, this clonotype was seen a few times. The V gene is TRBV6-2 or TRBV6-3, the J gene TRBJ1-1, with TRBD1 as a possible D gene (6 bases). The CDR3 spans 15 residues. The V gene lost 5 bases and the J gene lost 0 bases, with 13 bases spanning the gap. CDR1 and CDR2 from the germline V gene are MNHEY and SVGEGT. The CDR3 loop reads CASSQYRELNTEAFF. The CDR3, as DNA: TGTGCCAGCAGTCAATACAGGGAGCTGAACACTGAAGCTTTCTTT.

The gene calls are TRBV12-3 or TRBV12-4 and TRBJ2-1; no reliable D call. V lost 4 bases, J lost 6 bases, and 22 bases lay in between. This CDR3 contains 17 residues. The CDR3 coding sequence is TGTGCCAGCAGTTCGATCCGCGATGGAGTTTGGAGCAATGAGCAGTTCTTC. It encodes CASSSIRDGVWSNEQFF.

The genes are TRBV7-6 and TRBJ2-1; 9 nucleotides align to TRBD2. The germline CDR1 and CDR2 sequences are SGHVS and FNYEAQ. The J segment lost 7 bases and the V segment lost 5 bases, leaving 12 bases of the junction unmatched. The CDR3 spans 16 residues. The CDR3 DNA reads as TGTGCCAGCAGCGATTTATGGCGGGGGGGCCAAAATGAGCAGTTCTTC. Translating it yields CASSDLWRGGQNEQFF.

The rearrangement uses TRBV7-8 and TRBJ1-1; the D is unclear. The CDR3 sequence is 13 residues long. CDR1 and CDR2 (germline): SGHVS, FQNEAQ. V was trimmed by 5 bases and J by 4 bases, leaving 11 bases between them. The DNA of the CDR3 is TGTGCCAGCAGCCAAGGACCCAGCACTGAAGCTTTCTTT. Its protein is CASSQGPSTEAFF.

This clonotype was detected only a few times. The DNA for the CDR3 is TGCAGCGTTGAACAGGGGGCGGGGGTAGCTGAAGCTTTCTTT. It yields the protein CSVEQGAGVAEAFF. The V and J genes are TRBV29-1 and TRBJ1-1; 8 bases align to TRBD1. The CDR3 has 14 amino acids. The J segment lost 6 bases and the V segment lost 2 bases, leaving 8 bases of the junction unmatched. CDR1 SQVTM and CDR2 ANQGSEA come from the germline V gene.

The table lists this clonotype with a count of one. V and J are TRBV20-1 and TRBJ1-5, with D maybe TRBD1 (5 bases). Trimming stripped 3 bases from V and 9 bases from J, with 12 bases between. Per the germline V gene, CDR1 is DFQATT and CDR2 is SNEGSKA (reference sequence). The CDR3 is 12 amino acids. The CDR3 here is CSASVTARPQHF. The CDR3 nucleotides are TGCAGTGCTAGCGTGACAGCCAGGCCCCAGCATTTT.

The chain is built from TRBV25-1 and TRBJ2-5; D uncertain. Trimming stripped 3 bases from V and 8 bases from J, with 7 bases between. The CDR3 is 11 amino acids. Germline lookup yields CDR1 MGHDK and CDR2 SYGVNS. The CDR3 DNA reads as TGTGCCAGCAGTGATTCCTCAACCCAGTACTTC. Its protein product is CASSDSSTQYF.

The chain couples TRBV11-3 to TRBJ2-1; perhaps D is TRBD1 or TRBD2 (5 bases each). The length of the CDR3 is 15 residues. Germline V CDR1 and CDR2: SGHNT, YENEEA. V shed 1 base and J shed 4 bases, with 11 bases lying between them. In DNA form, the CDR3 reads TGTGCCAGCAGCTTAGTTGGGACGGAATACAATGAGCAGTTCTTC. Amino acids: CASSLVGTEYNEQFF. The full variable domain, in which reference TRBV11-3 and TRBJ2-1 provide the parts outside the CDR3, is EAGVVQSPRYKIIEKKQPVAFWCNPISGHNTLYWYLQNLGQGPELLIRYENEEAVDDSQLPKDRFSAERLKGVDSTLKIQPAELGDSAVYLCASSLVGTEYNEQFFGPGTRLTVL.

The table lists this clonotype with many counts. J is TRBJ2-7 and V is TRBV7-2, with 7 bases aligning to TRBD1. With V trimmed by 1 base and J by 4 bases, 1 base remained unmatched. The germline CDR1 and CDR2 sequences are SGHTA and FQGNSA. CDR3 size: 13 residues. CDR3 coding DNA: TGTGCCAGCAGCTTAGGCAGGGGGTACGAGCAGTACTTC. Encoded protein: CASSLGRGYEQYF.

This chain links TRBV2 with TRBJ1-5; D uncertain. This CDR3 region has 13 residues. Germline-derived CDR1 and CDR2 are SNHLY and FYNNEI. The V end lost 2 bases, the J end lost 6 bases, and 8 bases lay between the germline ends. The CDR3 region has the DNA TGTGCCAGCAGTGAAAAGGGAAGTCAGCCCCAGCATTTT. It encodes CASSEKGSQPQHF.

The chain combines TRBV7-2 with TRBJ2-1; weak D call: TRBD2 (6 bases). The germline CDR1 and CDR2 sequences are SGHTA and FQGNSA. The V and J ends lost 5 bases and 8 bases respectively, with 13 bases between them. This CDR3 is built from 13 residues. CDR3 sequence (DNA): TGTGCCAGCAGCCGTATCGGGGGAGATGAGCAGTTCTTC. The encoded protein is CASSRIGGDEQFF.

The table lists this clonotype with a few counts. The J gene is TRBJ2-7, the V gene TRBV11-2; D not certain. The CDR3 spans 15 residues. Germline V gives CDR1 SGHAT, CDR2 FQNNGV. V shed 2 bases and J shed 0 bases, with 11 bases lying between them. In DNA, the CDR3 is TGTGCCAGCAGCTTATTGCTCGGTAGCTCCTACGAGCAGTACTTC. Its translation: CASSLLLGSSYEQYF.

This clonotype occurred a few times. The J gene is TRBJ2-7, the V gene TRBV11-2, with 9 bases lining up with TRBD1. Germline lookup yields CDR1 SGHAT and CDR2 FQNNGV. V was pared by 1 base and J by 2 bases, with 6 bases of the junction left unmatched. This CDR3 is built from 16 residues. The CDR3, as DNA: TGTGCCAGCAGCTTAGGCCGACAGGGGGATACCTACGAGCAGTACTTC. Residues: CASSLGRQGDTYEQYF. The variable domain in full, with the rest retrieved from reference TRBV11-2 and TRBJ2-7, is EAGVAQSPRYKIIEKRQSVAFWCNPISGHATLYWYQQILGQGPKLLIQFQNNGVVDDSQLPKDRFSAERLKGVDSTLKIQPAKLEDSAVYLCASSLGRQGDTYEQYFGPGTRLTVT.

CDR3 DNA: TGCAGTGCCAGGCCCAGTAGCGGGCCCTACAATGAGCAGTTCTTC. Protein: CSARPSSGPYNEQFF. V gene TRBV20-1 combines with J gene TRBJ2-1; 7 bases match TRBD2. V was clipped by 6 bases and J by 2 bases; unmatched bases: 10. Germline values: CDR1 DFQATT, CDR2 SNEGSKA (reference sequence). The CDR3 contains 15 residues.

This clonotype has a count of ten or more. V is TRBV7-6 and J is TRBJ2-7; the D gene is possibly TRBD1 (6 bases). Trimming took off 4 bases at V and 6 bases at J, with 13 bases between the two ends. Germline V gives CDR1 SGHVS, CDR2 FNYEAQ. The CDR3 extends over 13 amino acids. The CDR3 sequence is CASSSLGASEQYF. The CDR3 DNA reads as TGTGCCAGCAGCTCCCTGGGGGCTTCCGAGCAGTACTTC.

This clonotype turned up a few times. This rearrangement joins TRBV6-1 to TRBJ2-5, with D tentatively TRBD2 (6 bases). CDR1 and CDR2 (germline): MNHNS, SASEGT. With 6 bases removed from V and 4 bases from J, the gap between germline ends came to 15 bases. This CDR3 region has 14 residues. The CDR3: CASREGQNPETQYF. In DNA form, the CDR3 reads TGTGCCAGCAGGGAGGGGCAGAACCCAGAGACCCAGTACTTC.

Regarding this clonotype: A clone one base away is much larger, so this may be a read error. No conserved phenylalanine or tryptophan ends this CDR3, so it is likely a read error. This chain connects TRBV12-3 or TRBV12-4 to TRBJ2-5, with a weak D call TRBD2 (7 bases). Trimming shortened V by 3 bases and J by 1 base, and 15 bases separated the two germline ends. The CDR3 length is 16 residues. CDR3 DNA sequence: TGTGCCAGCAGTTTGTGGGGGGGCGATCCCCAAGAGACCCAGTACTTG. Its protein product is CASSLWGGDPQETQYL.

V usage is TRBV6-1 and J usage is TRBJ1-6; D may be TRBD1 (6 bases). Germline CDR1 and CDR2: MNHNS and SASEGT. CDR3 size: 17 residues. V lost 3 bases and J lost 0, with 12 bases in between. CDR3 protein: CASSDQGLGSYNSPLHF. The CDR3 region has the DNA TGTGCCAGCAGTGACCAGGGGCTGGGCTCCTATAATTCACCCCTCCACTTT.

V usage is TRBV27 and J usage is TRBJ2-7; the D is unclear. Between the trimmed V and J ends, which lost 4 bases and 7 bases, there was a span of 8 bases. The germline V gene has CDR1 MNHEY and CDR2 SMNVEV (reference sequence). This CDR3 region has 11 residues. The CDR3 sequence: CASSSTTEQYF. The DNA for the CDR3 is TGTGCCAGCAGTTCCACTACGGAGCAGTACTTC.

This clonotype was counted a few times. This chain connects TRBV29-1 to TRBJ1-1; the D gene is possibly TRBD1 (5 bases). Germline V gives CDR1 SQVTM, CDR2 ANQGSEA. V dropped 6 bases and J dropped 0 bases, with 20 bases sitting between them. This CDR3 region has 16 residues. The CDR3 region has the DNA TGCAGCGTCCACAGGTTGGGGGTTGGGATGAACACTGAAGCTTTCTTT. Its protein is CSVHRLGVGMNTEAFF.

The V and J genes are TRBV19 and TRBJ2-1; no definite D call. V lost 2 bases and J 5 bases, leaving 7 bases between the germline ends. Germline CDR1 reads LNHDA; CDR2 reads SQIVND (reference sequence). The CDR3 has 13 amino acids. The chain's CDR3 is CASSIMVNNEQFF. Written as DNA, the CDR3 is TGTGCCAGTAGTATAATGGTGAACAATGAGCAGTTCTTC.